The 15 T cell receptor beta chains in this list originate from one sample, sequenced in a study of blood T cell repertoires in COVID-19. Sequencing used immunoSEQ multiplex PCR; TCRdb keeps in-frame clones, though not all of them. The table lists some 130,000 clones, more than 75% of them singletons. Specimen: peripheral blood. The receptor set was obtained from a man aged 50 to 59 with active COVID-19.

This clone has only one observation. This rearrangement joins TRBV2 to TRBJ1-4; D is undetermined. The CDR3 is 17 amino acids. CDR1 is SNHLY, CDR2 FYNNEI, per germline. V was shortened by 5 bases and J by 0 bases, with 16 bases between the two germline ends. CDR3 in amino acids: CASSPNKRLATNEKLFF. For the CDR3, the DNA is TGTGCCAGCAGTCCGAATAAGAGACTTGCAACTAATGAAAAACTGTTTTTT.

This clone showed up just once. The chain uses TRBV27 and TRBJ2-1; 10 bases agree with TRBD1. There are 16 residues in the CDR3. Germline V lookup: CDR1 MNHEY, CDR2 SMNVEV (reference sequence). J gave up 3 bases and V 5 bases, and 7 bases lay outside the gene matches. The CDR3 region is CASSPRTGGGYNEQFF. CDR3 DNA sequence: TGTGCCAGCAGTCCCCGGACAGGGGGTGGCTACAATGAGCAGTTCTTC.

The rearrangement uses TRBV11-2 and TRBJ1-3, with a possible D match to TRBD1 (5 bases). V shed 5 bases and J shed 0 bases, with 14 bases lying between them. The CDR3 has 16 amino acids. Per germline, CDR1 SGHAT and CDR2 FQNNGV. The CDR3 coding sequence is TGTGCCAGCAGCACCCGACAGACGAGCTCTGGAAACACCATATATTTT. Translated: CASSTRQTSSGNTIYF.

Points on this clone: The sample holds other DNA sequences that translate to the same CDR3. The V and J genes are TRBV3-1 (or the pseudogene TRBV3-2) and TRBJ1-5, with D possibly TRBD1 on 5 matching bases. V dropped 1 base and J dropped 4 bases, with 8 bases sitting between them. Looked up from germline, CDR1 is LGHDT and CDR2 is YNNKEL (reference sequence). The CDR3 has 14 residues. CDR3 coding DNA: TGTGCCAGCAGCCAAGGCTACAGGAATCAGCCCCAGCATTTT. As protein: CASSQGYRNQPQHF.

The rearrangement uses TRBV15 and TRBJ2-1; 15 bases map to TRBD2. The CDR3 is made up of 14 amino acids. V shed 6 bases, J shed 10 bases, and the junction held 4 bases outside the gene matches. The germline V gene has CDR1 LNHNV and CDR2 YYDKDF (reference sequence). This chain's CDR3 is CATRGLAGGWEQFF. As DNA, the CDR3 is TGTGCCACCAGGGGACTAGCGGGAGGTTGGGAGCAGTTCTTC.

The chain couples TRBV11-2 to TRBJ1-6; 8 bases align to TRBD1. The CDR3 runs to 17 residues. The V and J ends lost 6 bases and 3 bases, in that order; junction bases with no gene match: 10. Germline assignment: CDR1 SGHAT and CDR2 FQNNGV. The CDR3 region is CASRHWTGRNYNSPLHF. The CDR3 coding sequence is TGTGCCAGCAGACACTGGACAGGGCGGAACTATAATTCACCCCTCCACTTT.

The gene calls are TRBV28 and TRBJ2-7, with 8 bases that match TRBD2. Germline V gene lookup returns CDR1 MDHEN and CDR2 SYDVKM. This CDR3 contains 13 residues. V was clipped by 9 bases and J by 0 bases; unmatched bases: 4. CDR3 sequence: CASTSGDSYEQYF. The CDR3, as DNA: TGTGCCAGTACTAGCGGCGACTCCTACGAGCAGTACTTC.

In its sample, this clone was seen once. This chain joins TRBV9 and TRBJ1-4, with 9 nucleotides matching TRBD1. This CDR3 region has 15 residues. Per the germline V gene, CDR1 is SGDLS and CDR2 is YYNGEE. Trimming at V came to 5 bases and at J to 8 bases, leaving 10 bases not matched to a gene. The CDR3 DNA is TGTGCCAGCAGTTTAACCGGGACAGGGCTCGAAAAACTGTTTTTT. It codes for CASSLTGTGLEKLFF.

The DNA of the CDR3 is TGTGCCACCAGCAGAGATCGTAACACCATATATTTT. Translated: CATSRDRNTIYF. The chain employs TRBV15 and TRBJ1-3; D is unresolved. The CDR3 has 12 residues. Germline V gives CDR1 LNHNV, CDR2 YYDKDF (reference sequence). V was shortened by 0 bases and J by 7 bases, with 4 bases between the two germline ends. Full variable domain (rest looked up from reference TRBV15 and TRBJ1-3): DAMVIQNPRYQVTQFGKPVTLSCSQTLNHNVMYWYQQKSSQAPKLLFHYYDKDFNNEADTPDNFQSRRPNTSFCFLDIRSPGLGDTAMYLCATSRDRNTIYFGEGSWLTVV.

The sample holds one count of this clone. V and J are TRBV2 and TRBJ2-3; a possible D gene is TRBD1 (6 bases). Trimming shortened V by 6 bases and J by 0 bases, and 10 bases separated the two germline ends. The CDR3 extends over 14 amino acids. The V gene's germline CDR1 is SNHLY and CDR2 FYNNEI. The chain's CDR3 is CASRLTGSTDTQYF. CDR3 DNA: TGTGCCAGCAGGTTGACAGGTAGCACAGATACGCAGTATTTT.

This clone has a single count. V and J are TRBV7-9 and TRBJ2-2, with D possibly matching TRBD2 (5 bases). This CDR3 contains 19 residues. V lost 5 bases to trimming and J lost 4 bases, with 26 bases between them. Germline-derived CDR1 and CDR2 are SEHNR and FQNEAQ (reference sequence). CDR3 DNA: TGTGCCAGCAGCAATGATTTGGTCAGATCGAACGCGGGCACCGGGGAGCTGTTTTTT. This sequence encodes CASSNDLVRSNAGTGELFF.

The chain employs TRBV29-1 and TRBJ1-5; D possibly corresponds to TRBD1 (6 bases). This CDR3 has 12 amino acids. Trimming cost V 6 bases and J 5 bases, with 11 bases left between them. Germline values: CDR1 SQVTM, CDR2 ANQGSEA. The DNA for the CDR3 is TGCAGCGTGGGGGCTAGGGATCAGCCCCAGCATTTT. Translating gives CSVGARDQPQHF.

The rearrangement joins TRBV7-2 to TRBJ2-1; tentatively, D is TRBD2 (6 bases). The V gene's germline CDR1 is SGHTA and CDR2 FQGNSA. V was clipped by 5 bases and J by 6 bases, with 14 bases between them. The CDR3 is made up of 14 amino acids. CDR3 sequence reads: CASSPRELGNEQFF. Here the CDR3 DNA reads TGTGCCAGCAGCCCTCGGGAGTTGGGCAATGAGCAGTTCTTC.

The CDR3 loop reads CASSLGLAGGNQETQYF. The CDR3 bases are TGTGCCAGCAGCCTGGGACTAGCGGGGGGAAACCAAGAGACCCAGTACTTC. V gene TRBV7-6 combines with J gene TRBJ2-5; 15 positions match TRBD2. Per germline, CDR1 SGHVS and CDR2 FNYEAQ. V trimming: 5 bases; J trimming: 0 bases; junction bases outside the gene matches: 4. The CDR3 runs 17 residues.

This clone occurred once. V is TRBV5-1 and J is TRBJ2-1; 8 bases line up with TRBD2. Germline V gene lookup returns CDR1 SGHRS and CDR2 YFSETQ. The CDR3 loop spans 15 amino acids. Unmatched junction bases numbered 10, after V lost 3 bases and J lost 8 bases. The CDR3 protein is CASSYSSGVSDEQFF. The CDR3 DNA reads as TGCGCCAGCAGCTATAGTAGCGGGGTGAGCGATGAGCAGTTCTTC. The full variable domain, with the rest looked up from reference TRBV5-1 and TRBJ2-1, is KAGVTQTPRYLIKTRGQQVTLSCSPISGHRSVSWYQQTPGQGLQFLFEYFSETQRNKGNFPGRFSGRQFSNSRSEMNVSTLELGDSALYLCASSYSSGVSDEQFFGPGTRLTVL.